The next 16 T cell receptor beta chains were all read from a single sample in a study of vaccination effects on CD4 cells after COVID-19 (dated by TCRdb to about 2022). In the ViraFEST assay, PBMC were stimulated with viral peptide pools, and TCR sequencing was then used to find antigen-specific CD4+ T cell clonotypes based on their expansion. After around eleven days of culture, CD4+ T cells were isolated with the EasySep CD4+ T cell isolation kit. Each participant received two doses of an mRNA SARS-CoV-2 vaccine, either BNT162b2 or mRNA-1273. The protocol used for the library was the immunoSEQ multiplex PCR assay. The immuneACCESS repertoire file appears here via TCRdb, limited to in-frame rearrangements. These files lack a portion of the clones; in checked studies, under half of the deficit traces to unresolved V genes, and the cause of the others is not known. In all, the sample holds some 16,000 clones, and approximately 80% of those were seen once. The ten largest clones add up to under 20% of the sample.

No cognate antigen is known for these TCRs. The input for sequencing was CD4+ T cells from PBMCs cultured with HCoV-NL63 spike peptides, taken after COVID-19 vaccination. The cell subset or site label of this sample denotes: HCoV-NL63 spike overlapping peptide pool stimulation. The receptors stem from a human donor who received a COVID-19 vaccine.

V gene TRBV4-2 combines with J gene TRBJ2-6; the D call may be TRBD1 or TRBD2 (5 bases each). Germline V gene sequence: CDR1 LGHNA, CDR2 YNFKEQ. This CDR3 is built from 18 residues. Trimming took off 4 bases at V and 0 bases at J, with 16 bases between the two ends. CDR3 residues: CASSRWDHTSSGANVLTF. CDR3 coding DNA: TGTGCCAGCAGCCGATGGGACCATACCTCCTCTGGGGCCAACGTCCTGACTTTC.

The chain links TRBV27 to TRBJ2-7, with D possibly being TRBD2 (5 bases). The CDR3 is 14 amino acids. V lost 3 bases to trimming and J lost 1 base, with 10 bases between them. The V gene's germline CDR1 is MNHEY and CDR2 SMNVEV (reference sequence). In DNA, the CDR3 is TGTGCCAGCAGTTTGGGAGCGGCGTCCTACGAGCAGTACTTC. This translates into CASSLGAASYEQYF.

This chain joins TRBV7-2 and TRBJ2-7; the D gene is possibly TRBD1 (6 bases). V was shortened by 2 bases and J by 2 bases, with 10 bases between the two germline ends. CDR3 length equals 14 residues. CDR1 and CDR2 from the germline V gene are SGHTA and FQGNSA. CDR3 region: CASSLMGAAYEQYF. As DNA, the CDR3 is TGTGCCAGCAGCTTAATGGGGGCCGCCTACGAGCAGTACTTC. The entire variable domain, with the rest obtained from reference TRBV7-2 and TRBJ2-7, is as follows: GAGVSQSPSNKVTEKGKDVELRCDPISGHTALYWYRQSLGQGLEFLIYFQGNSAPDKSGLPSDRFSAERTGGSVSTLTIQRTQQEDSAVYLCASSLMGAAYEQYFGPGTRLTVT.

The chain is built from TRBV5-1 and TRBJ2-3, with 11 bases aligning to TRBD2. Germline V gene sequence: CDR1 SGHRS, CDR2 YFSETQ. Trimming cost V 0 bases and J 5 bases; bases outside gene matches: 8. The CDR3 is 17 amino acids. CDR3 DNA: TGCGCCAGCAGCTTGGCGATAGCGGGAGGGCCGCAAGATACGCAGTATTTT. Residues: CASSLAIAGGPQDTQYF.

This rearrangement joins TRBV11-2 to TRBJ2-1, with 9 nucleotides matching TRBD1. This CDR3 has 15 residues. The germline gives CDR1 SGHAT, CDR2 FQNNGV. J gave up 3 bases and V 1 base, and 1 base lay outside the gene matches. CDR3 nucleotides: TGTGCCAGCAGCTTAGCGGGACAGGGCTACAATGAGCAGTTCTTC. This codes for CASSLAGQGYNEQFF.

The chain recombines TRBV19 with TRBJ2-1, with TRBD2 matching over 9 bases. V trimming: 2 bases; J trimming: 4 bases; junction bases outside the gene matches: 6. Germline CDR1 is LNHDA and CDR2 is SQIVND (reference sequence). CDR3 length: 16 amino acids. CDR3 bases: TGTGCCAGTAGTATACTAGCGGGGCTCCTTTACAATGAGCAGTTCTTC. It encodes CASSILAGLLYNEQFF.

This clone was seen a few times. The chain has TRBV28 and TRBJ2-7; D may correspond to TRBD1 or TRBD2 (6 bases each). Germline V gives CDR1 MDHEN, CDR2 SYDVKM. The V end was cut by 6 bases, the J end by 0 bases, with 15 bases between. There are 15 residues in the CDR3. CDR3 DNA sequence: TGTGCCAGCAGCCCGGGGGCGGCAGCCTCCTACGAGCAGTACTTC. This sequence encodes CASSPGAAASYEQYF.

The chain combines TRBV3-1 (or the pseudogene TRBV3-2) with TRBJ2-5; 8 nucleotides match TRBD2. Germline V gives CDR1 LGHDT, CDR2 YNNKEL (reference sequence). V shed 1 base and J 7 bases; nucleotides not matched to a gene: 2. This CDR3 region has 13 residues. The CDR3 coding sequence is TGTGCCAGCAGCCAAGCGGGAGGGCGGACCCAGTACTTC. It translates to CASSQAGGRTQYF.

V usage is TRBV18 and J usage is TRBJ1-1, with 9 bases that match TRBD1. The germline V gene has CDR1 KGHSH and CDR2 LQKENI. V was pared by 6 bases and J by 4 bases, with 12 bases of the junction left unmatched. The CDR3 has 16 residues. CDR3 protein: CASSPEQGAPGTEAFF. In nucleotides, the CDR3 is TGTGCCAGCTCCCCTGAACAGGGGGCGCCGGGCACTGAAGCTTTCTTT.

This chain joins TRBV20-1 and TRBJ1-2; 8 bases are shared with TRBD1. The CDR3 loop spans 11 amino acids. Germline CDR1 DFQATT, CDR2 SNEGSKA (reference sequence). Unmatched junction bases numbered 3, after V lost 6 bases and J lost 6 bases. DNA of the CDR3: TGCAGTGCCCAGACAGGGGATGGCTACACCTTC. It codes for CSAQTGDGYTF.

The rearrangement links TRBV6-2 or TRBV6-3 to TRBJ1-1; 7 bases fit TRBD1. After removal of 6 bases from V and 6 bases from J, the junction contained 10 bases not matched to a gene. The CDR3 is made up of 14 amino acids. Germline loops: CDR1 MNHEY, CDR2 SVGEGT. The CDR3 is CASSAGTEVSEAFF. CDR3 DNA: TGTGCCAGCAGCGCCGGGACAGAAGTTTCTGAAGCTTTCTTT.

V gene TRBV27 combines with J gene TRBJ1-2; 12 bases are a match to TRBD1. Losses at the gene ends were 6 bases for V and 7 bases for J; bases not matched to a gene: 12. CDR1 is MNHEY and CDR2 is SMNVEV in the germline V gene (reference sequence). CDR3 length: 16 amino acids. The CDR3 region has the DNA TGTGCCAGCAGGCAGCCGGGACAGGGGGCATACTTTGGCTACACCTTC. This encodes CASRQPGQGAYFGYTF.

This rearrangement joins TRBV11-1 to TRBJ1-4; TRBD1 agrees at 7 bases. V trimming: 3 bases; J trimming: 8 bases; junction bases outside the gene matches: 6. CDR1 is SGHAT, CDR2 FQDESV, per germline (reference sequence). The length of the CDR3 is 14 residues. The CDR3 DNA reads TGTGCCAGCAGCTTTGCACCAGGGGGAGAAAAACTGTTTTTT. Protein product: CASSFAPGGEKLFF.

The chain has TRBV7-9 and TRBJ1-6; a possible D gene is TRBD1 (6 bases). The CDR3 length is 17 residues. Germline V CDR1 and CDR2: SEHNR, FQNEAQ (reference sequence). The V gene lost 4 bases and the J gene lost 7 bases, with 20 bases spanning the gap. The CDR3 spells CASSSTRGQGRNSPLHF. The CDR3 nucleotides read TGTGCCAGCAGCTCCACCCGGGGGCAGGGACGGAATTCACCCCTCCACTTT.

This clone was found a few times. The chain links TRBV12-3 or TRBV12-4 to TRBJ1-6; possibly TRBD1 for D (5 bases). The CDR3 is 13 amino acids. Trimming removed 8 bases from V and 8 bases from J, with 13 bases in between. In DNA form, the CDR3 reads TGTGCCAGCCATCGGGACGGGTATTCACCCCTCCACTTT. Translation gives CASHRDGYSPLHF.

The V call is TRBV11-2, the J call TRBJ2-2; 8 bases fit TRBD2. Germline V CDR1 and CDR2: SGHAT, FQNNGV. The CDR3 extends over 15 amino acids. The J segment lost 7 bases and the V segment lost 0 bases, leaving 4 bases of the junction unmatched. CDR3 DNA: TGTGCCAGCAGCTTAGAACCGGGGGGGAACGGGGAGCTGTTTTTT. The encoded protein is CASSLEPGGNGELFF.